This T cell receptor beta chain was identified in a study of T cells in Graves' hyperthyroidism and ophthalmopathy. The table lists this clonotype with many counts. Antigen unknown. Overall study results and limits: Among thyroid clonotypes expanded above 0.001, most also appeared in blood.

CDR1 is SGHTA, CDR2 FQGNSA, per germline. The ends were cut back, 1 base at V and 1 base at J, with 5 bases in the middle. The CDR3 runs to 14 residues. The TCR beta CDR3 regions underwent amplification using RNA transcripts as the source. The primer set for the first-round RT-PCR of the TCR CDR3 was HTBI. TCRdb redid the calling of the multiplex PCR reads with MiXCR, one entry per CDR3 protein. The table records approximately 700,000 distinct CDR3 sequences, approximately 16% of them present only once. This sequence originates from a man aged 18 to 30 with Graves' hyperthyroidism. V gene TRBV7-2 combines with J gene TRBJ2-4; D ambiguous. Sequenced sample: blood. CDR3 loop: CASSLEGAKNIQYF. The CDR3 DNA is TGTGCCAGCAGCTTAGAGGGTGCCAAAAACATTCAGTACTTC. The entire variable domain, with the rest obtained from reference TRBV7-2 and TRBJ2-4, is as follows: GAGVSQSPSNKVTEKGKDVELRCDPISGHTALYWYRQSLGQGLEFLIYFQGNSAPDKSGLPSDRFSAERTGGSVSTLTIQRTQQEDSAVYLCASSLEGAKNIQYFGAGTRLSVL.